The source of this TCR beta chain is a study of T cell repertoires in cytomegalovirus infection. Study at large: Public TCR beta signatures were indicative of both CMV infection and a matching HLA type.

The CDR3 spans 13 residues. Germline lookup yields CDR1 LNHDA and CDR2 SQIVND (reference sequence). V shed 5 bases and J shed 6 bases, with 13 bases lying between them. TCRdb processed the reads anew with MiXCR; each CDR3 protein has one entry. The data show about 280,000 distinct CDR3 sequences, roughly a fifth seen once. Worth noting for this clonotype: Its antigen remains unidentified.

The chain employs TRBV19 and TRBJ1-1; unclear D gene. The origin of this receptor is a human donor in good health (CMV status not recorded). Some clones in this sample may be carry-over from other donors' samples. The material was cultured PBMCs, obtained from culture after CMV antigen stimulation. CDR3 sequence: CASSSFPASEAFF. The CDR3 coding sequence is TGTGCCAGTAGTTCCTTTCCGGCATCTGAAGCTTTCTTT.